Detailed here is one T cell receptor beta chain. Its matching antigen is unknown. This sample is part of a study of cytomegalovirus exposure and HLA in healthy donors. The study's findings and limits: Most TCR beta V segments were productive about 87% or about 30% of the time in an earlier analysis.

This CDR3 is 16 amino acids long. V was clipped by 4 bases and J by 0 bases, with 15 bases between them. The germline V gene has CDR1 SGHDN and CDR2 FVKESK. PCR used 60 Vbeta primers and 13 Jbeta primers. Method: immunoSEQ multiplex PCR; TCRdb's copy keeps in-frame clones and lacks some. The table records about 160,000 clones, 82% of them present only once. The gene calls are TRBV14 and TRBJ1-1, with D possibly being TRBD1 (5 bases). The sample comprised PBMCs. The receptor comes from a girl aged 10-17 years in good health and CMV-seropositive. Written as DNA, the CDR3 is TGTGCCAGCAGCCCCCTCGGGGGGAAGATGAACACTGAAGCTTTCTTT. It translates to CASSPLGGKMNTEAFF. The full variable domain, completed using reference TRBV14 and TRBJ1-1, is EAGVTQFPSHSVIEKGQTVTLRCDPISGHDNLYWYRRVMGKEIKFLLHFVKESKQDESGMPNNRFLAERTGGTYSTLKVQPAELEDSGVYFCASSPLGGKMNTEAFFGQGTRLTVV.